Shown below are 18 T cell receptor beta chains from a single sample sequenced in a study of T cells in women clearing cervical HPV infection. Profiled with immunoSEQ multiplex PCR; TCRdb holds only in-frame clones, not every one. The table for this sample gives some 20,000 clones. The sample comprised blood buffy coat. Every receptor here comes from a woman between 18 and 70 years old with a cervical HPV16 infection that either progressed to CIN3+ or cleared (not recorded which).

Worth noting for this clone: The sequenced fragment ends 3 residues before the CDR3 boundary, so the rest is inferred from the germline J gene. The chain employs TRBV10-3 and TRBJ2-1, with 9 bases that match TRBD2. The length of the CDR3 is 14 residues. The V gene end was trimmed by 8 bases and the J gene end by 4 bases; junction bases not matched to a gene: 6. Germline V gives CDR1 ENHRY, CDR2 SYGVKD. Incomplete CDR3 DNA: TGTGCCATCTCCCCAGCGGGAGGTTACAATGAG. Its protein is CAISPAGGYNE. The whole CDR3 protein is CAISPAGGYNEQFF.

In the case of this clone: The read ends 3 residues early relative to the CDR3; the germline J gene fills the gap. The genes are TRBV7-8 and TRBJ1-2, with 7 bases identical to TRBD1. The J segment lost 4 bases and the V segment lost 1 base, leaving 6 bases of the junction unmatched. Germline V gene lookup returns CDR1 SGHVS and CDR2 FQNEAQ. The CDR3 consists of 15 residues. The CDR3: CASSLETGWIYGYTF. The DNA read from the CDR3 is TGTGCCAGCAGCTTAGAGACAGGGTGGATCTATGGC.

Concerning this clone itself: The missing CDR3 end, 3 residues past where the read stops, is filled in from the germline J gene. The chain joins TRBV4-1 to TRBJ2-3; 8 bases map to TRBD2. The CDR3 consists of 16 residues. Germline loops: CDR1 MGHRA, CDR2 YSYEKL. With 4 bases clipped from V and 3 bases from J, the junction kept 9 bases outside the gene matches. The covered CDR3 bases are TGCGCCAGCAGCCCCTTACCGGGACTAGGGACAGATACG. It encodes CASSPLPGLGTDT. Given in full, the CDR3 is CASSPLPGLGTDTQYF.

Note on this clone: With the read ending 3 residues before the CDR3 end, the germline J gene is used to fill in that end. The chain carries TRBV7-2 and TRBJ2-4, with D perhaps being TRBD1 or TRBD2 (5 bases each). Germline V CDR1 and CDR2: SGHTA, FQGNSA. The CDR3 loop spans 14 amino acids. The sequenced CDR3 bases are TGTGCCAGCAGCTTAGGGCAGGGATCTGAGGGT. Residues: CASSLGQGSEG. The entire CDR3 protein reads CASSLGQGSEGQYF.

According to its frequency, this clone is medium-sized. The read terminates 3 residues before the CDR3 end, so the remaining end is supplied by the germline J gene. This rearrangement joins TRBV20-1 to TRBJ2-5; a possible D gene is TRBD2 (5 bases). CDR3 length equals 16 residues. Germline V gene lookup returns CDR1 DFQATT and CDR2 SNEGSKA (reference sequence). Between the trimmed V and J ends, which lost 3 bases and 0 bases, there was a span of 17 bases. The sequenced CDR3 bases are TGCAGTGCTAGTTCCCGGGGTGGAGAGTACCAAGAGACC. Protein product: CSASSRGGEYQET. From start to end, the CDR3 is CSASSRGGEYQETQYF.

Note on this clone: The read ends 3 residues early relative to the CDR3; the germline J gene fills the gap. The chain carries TRBV7-3 and TRBJ1-2; D may be TRBD1 (5 bases). Trimming removed 4 bases at V and 4 bases at J, with 16 bases between. The CDR3 is 15 residues long. Germline CDR1 is SGHTA and CDR2 is FQGTGA. Incomplete CDR3 DNA: TGTGCCAGCAGCTCTCAGGGAGGGTTGGGCTATGGC. Amino acids: CASSSQGGLGYG. The complete CDR3 sequence is CASSSQGGLGYGYTF.

As concerns this clone: The read halts 3 residues ahead of the CDR3 end, with the missing end drawn from the germline J gene. This chain uses TRBV10-3 with TRBJ2-3, with 10 nucleotides matching TRBD2. Trimming removed 7 bases from V and 6 bases from J; junction bases left unmatched: 7. Germline values: CDR1 ENHRY, CDR2 SYGVKD. The CDR3 consists of 14 residues. Partial CDR3 DNA: TGTGCCATCATGGAGCGGGGGGGCCTTGATACG. The encoded protein is CAIMERGGLDT. The entire CDR3 protein reads CAIMERGGLDTQYF.

Comment on this clone: From the germline J gene comes the end of the CDR3, since the read stops 3 residues before it. The chain combines TRBV7-3 with TRBJ2-5; 8 bases fit TRBD2. After removal of 5 bases from V and 5 bases from J, the junction contained 16 bases not matched to a gene. The CDR3 runs 17 residues. CDR1 SGHTA and CDR2 FQGTGA come from the germline V gene. The sequenced part of the CDR3 DNA is TGTGCCAGCAGCCGATCGGGGGCTAGCGGGTTGGGGGAGACC. The encoded protein is CASSRSGASGLGET. The CDR3 as a whole reads CASSRSGASGLGETQYF.

A remark on this clone: Sequencing ends 3 residues short of the CDR3 end; the germline J gene provides the rest. The rearrangement uses TRBV4-1 and TRBJ2-3, with D hard to call. The length of the CDR3 is 15 residues. V was cut by 0 bases and J by 1 base, with 8 bases left in between. Germline loops: CDR1 MGHRA, CDR2 YSYEKL. The CDR3 protein is CASSQELLGTDTQYF. CDR3 DNA, as far as it was read: TGCGCCAGCAGCCAAGAACTTCTCGGCACAGATACG.

As concerns this clone: The CDR3 end is not reached by the read, which stops 3 residues before it; the germline J gene fills it in. The genes are TRBV12-3 or TRBV12-4 and TRBJ2-7; 8 bases fit TRBD1. V dropped 3 bases and J dropped 4; count of bases not matched to a gene: 5. CDR3 length: 14 residues. The CDR3 bases that were read are TGTGCCAGCAGTTTTGGACAGGGAAAATACGAG. This translates into CASSFGQGKYE. The CDR3, in full, reads CASSFGQGKYEQYF.

As concerns this clone: From the germline J gene comes the end of the CDR3, since the read stops 3 residues before it. The chain links TRBV7-2 to TRBJ2-1; 9 bases agree with TRBD2. The CDR3 has 13 residues. Per germline, CDR1 SGHTA and CDR2 FQGNSA. V shed 4 bases, J shed 8 bases, and the junction held 3 bases outside the gene matches. The CDR3 protein is CASSSGLAYEQFF. The DNA read from the CDR3 is TGTGCCAGCAGCTCTGGACTAGCGTATGAG. Supplemented by reference TRBV7-2 and TRBJ2-1, the full variable domain reads GAGVSQSPSNKVTEKGKDVELRCDPISGHTALYWYRQSLGQGLEFLIYFQGNSAPDKSGLPSDRFSAERTGGSVSTLTIQRTQQEDSAVYLCASSSGLAYEQFFGPGTRLTVL.

Remarks on this clone: The read comes to an end 3 residues before the CDR3 does, leaving the germline J gene to fill in the end. This chain joins TRBV14 and TRBJ1-1; a weak D match, TRBD1 (5 bases). The CDR3 has 16 residues. The V and J ends lost 0 bases and 1 base respectively, with 12 bases between them. The V gene's germline CDR1 is SGHDN and CDR2 FVKESK. The covered CDR3 bases are TGTGCCAGCAGCCAAGATGGAGGTAGGGGGAACACTGAA. Encoded protein: CASSQDGGRGNTE. The CDR3 in its entirety is CASSQDGGRGNTEAFF.

The CDR3 loop is CASSQDSTGANVLTF. The CDR3 DNA, read in part, is TGTGCCAGCAGCCAAGACAGTACTGGGGCCAACGTC. The chain recombines TRBV4-2 with TRBJ2-6; D unresolved. Read coverage stops 3 residues before the CDR3 terminus; the germline J gene supplies the remainder. CDR1 and CDR2 from the germline V gene are LGHNA and YNFKEQ. This CDR3 is built from 15 residues. V was pared by 0 bases and J by 2 bases, with 5 bases between.

Comments on this clone: Read coverage stops 3 residues before the CDR3 terminus; the germline J gene supplies the remainder. The gene calls are TRBV7-2 and TRBJ2-4, with TRBD2 as a possible D gene (6 bases). The CDR3 totals 15 residues. Germline V gives CDR1 SGHTA, CDR2 FQGNSA. The sequenced CDR3 bases are TGTGCCAGCAGCTTAGCGGGGGGTCTGAGCGGTGGT. Its translation is CASSLAGGLSGG. The whole CDR3 sequence is CASSLAGGLSGGQYF. Full variable domain (outside the CDR3, taken from reference TRBV7-2 and TRBJ2-4): GAGVSQSPSNKVTEKGKDVELRCDPISGHTALYWYRQSLGQGLEFLIYFQGNSAPDKSGLPSDRFSAERTGGSVSTLTIQRTQQEDSAVYLCASSLAGGLSGGQYFGAGTRLSVL.

The CDR3: CASRGLAVLYNEQFF. CDR3 DNA, as far as it was read: TGTGCCAGCAGGGGACTAGCGGTTCTCTACAATGAG. The gene calls are TRBV2 and TRBJ2-1, with 11 bases lining up with TRBD2. The read is 3 residues too short to cover the CDR3 end, so that end is filled in from the germline J gene. Germline values: CDR1 SNHLY, CDR2 FYNNEI. The CDR3 spans 15 residues. J was trimmed by 3 bases and V by 6 bases; bases with no gene match: 4.

As regards this clone: The read terminates 3 residues before the CDR3 end, so the remaining end is supplied by the germline J gene. The chain joins TRBV2 to TRBJ2-5; TRBD1 matches 8 bases. J was trimmed by 2 bases and V by 8 bases; bases with no gene match: 4. CDR3 length: 13 residues. Germline CDR1 and CDR2: SNHLY and FYNNEI. Here the CDR3 reads CASGRTGQETQYF. The CDR3 DNA, read in part, is TGTGCCAGCGGACGGACAGGGCAAGAGACC.

Concerning this clone: The observed sequence ends 3 residues before the CDR3 terminus, with the missing tail filled in from the germline J gene. The chain is built from TRBV29-1 and TRBJ2-5; the D is unclear. This CDR3 has 13 amino acids. Between the trimmed V and J ends, which lost 1 base and 5 bases, there was a span of 11 bases. From germline, CDR1 is SQVTM and CDR2 ANQGSEA. This CDR3 reads CSVEAAVLETQYF. CDR3 bases read: TGCAGCGTTGAAGCGGCGGTTCTGGAGACC.

Comments on this clone: Sequencing ends 3 residues short of the CDR3 end; the germline J gene provides the rest. The chain joins TRBV19 to TRBJ1-1; 9 bases align to TRBD1. CDR1 and CDR2 from the germline V gene are LNHDA and SQIVND (reference sequence). After removal of 7 bases from V and 5 bases from J, the junction contained 14 bases not matched to a gene. The CDR3 covers 16 residues. The covered CDR3 bases are TGTGCCAGTACCACCGGACAGGGGAGAAGGAGGACTGAA. Its protein product is CASTTGQGRRRTE. The complete CDR3 protein is CASTTGQGRRRTEAFF. Using reference TRBV19 and TRBJ1-1 for the parts outside the CDR3, the full variable domain is DGGITQSPKYLFRKEGQNVTLSCEQNLNHDAMYWYRQDPGQGLRLIYYSQIVNDFQKGDIAEGYSVSREKKESFPLTVTSAQKNPTAFYLCASTTGQGRRRTEAFFGQGTRLTVV.